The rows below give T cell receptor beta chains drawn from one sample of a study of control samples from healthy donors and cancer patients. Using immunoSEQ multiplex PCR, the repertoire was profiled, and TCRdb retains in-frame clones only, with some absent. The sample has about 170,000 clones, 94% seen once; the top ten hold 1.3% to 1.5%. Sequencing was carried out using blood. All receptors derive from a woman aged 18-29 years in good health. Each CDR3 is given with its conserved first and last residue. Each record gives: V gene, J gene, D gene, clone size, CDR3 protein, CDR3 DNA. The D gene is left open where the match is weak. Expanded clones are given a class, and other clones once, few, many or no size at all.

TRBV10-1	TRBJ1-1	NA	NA	CASSESSMNTEAFF	TGCGCCAGCAGTGAGTCGTCCATGAACACTGAAGCTTTCTTT
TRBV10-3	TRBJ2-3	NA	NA	CAISEPLGAGVSSTDTQYF	TGTGCCATCAGTGAGCCTCTGGGGGCTGGGGTATCTAGCACAGATACGCAGTATTTT
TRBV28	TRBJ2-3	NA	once	CASSLLDTDTQYF	TGTGCCAGCAGTCTACTAGATACAGATACGCAGTATTTT
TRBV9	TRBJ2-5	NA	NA	CASSVRGAREETQYF	TGTGCCAGCAGCGTACGCGGGGCACGAGAAGAGACCCAGTACTTC
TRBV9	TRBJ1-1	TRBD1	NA	CASSVGETGVGTEAFF	TGTGCCAGCAGCGTAGGGGAGACAGGGGTAGGCACTGAAGCTTTCTTT
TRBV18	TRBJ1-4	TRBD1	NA	CASSQGARNEKLFF	TGTGCCAGCTCACAGGGGGCGAGAAATGAAAAACTGTTTTTT
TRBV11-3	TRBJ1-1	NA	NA	CASSLASGSGAEAFF	TGTGCCAGCAGCTTAGCTTCAGGGTCGGGCGCTGAAGCTTTCTTT
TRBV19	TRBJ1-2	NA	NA	CASTKERTDYGYTF	TGTGCCAGTACTAAAGAGAGGACAGATTATGGCTACACCTTC
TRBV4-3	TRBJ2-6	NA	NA	CASSQDPGANVLTF	TGCGCCAGCAGCCAAGACCCTGGGGCCAACGTCCTGACTTTC
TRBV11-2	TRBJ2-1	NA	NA	CASSFRGGANSYNEQFF	TGTGCCAGCAGCTTTCGAGGGGGTGCCAACTCCTACAATGAGCAGTTCTTC
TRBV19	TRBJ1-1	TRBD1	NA	CASSPWQGEFFTEAFF	TGTGCCAGTAGTCCCTGGCAGGGGGAGTTCTTCACTGAAGCTTTCTTT
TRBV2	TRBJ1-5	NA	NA	CARGVDNQPQHF	TGTGCCAGGGGAGTTGACAATCAGCCCCAGCATTTT
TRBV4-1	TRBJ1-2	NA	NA	CASSQDHGRIYGYTF	TGCGCCAGCAGCCAAGATCATGGCAGAATCTATGGCTACACCTTC